A single T cell receptor (beta chain) is shown here with its context. The antigen is not known. This entry belongs to a study of cytomegalovirus exposure and HLA in healthy donors. Study information: The study's early data release held about 80 million unique TCRs from HLA-typed donors.

A multiplex PCR was run with 60 Vbeta primers and 13 Jbeta primers. Assay used: immunoSEQ multiplex PCR; TCRdb lists only in-frame clones, some missing. Found here are 30,000 to 40,000 clones, roughly 76% of them singletons; the top ten hold approximately 8.5%. Regarding the study as a whole: The authors later found TCR association rates varying by HLA locus, with DRB1 most and HLA-C fewest.

Sequenced material: PBMCs. This sequence was found in a woman aged 35 to 49 in good health and CMV-seronegative.

CDR3 amino acids: CASSYSGTGDHGYTF. The CDR3 nucleotides are TGTGCCAGCAGTTACTCCGGGACAGGGGACCATGGCTACACCTTC. This chain links TRBV6-5 with TRBJ1-2; 10 bases match TRBD1. The junction had 4 bases not matched to a gene; V was cut back by 0 bases and J by 6 bases. The CDR3 spans 15 residues. CDR1 is MNHEY, CDR2 SVGAGI, per germline.